Below, 14 T cell receptor beta chains from the same sample are listed, as sequenced in a study of a mutant IDH1 vaccine in newly diagnosed glioma. Clones were read by immunoSEQ multiplex PCR, and TCRdb kept only the in-frame ones, dropping some. The repertoire holds about 56,000 clones, with under 85% as singletons. Antigens for these TCRs are unknown. Described time point: week 47, end of study. Each vaccine dose was 300 ug of mutant IDH1 20-mer peptide, with topical imiquimod. Sequencing was performed on PBMCs, taken from a glioma patient whose treatment included an IDH1 peptide vaccine. These receptors originate from a woman aged 45 to 65 with glioma.

The chain couples TRBV27 to TRBJ2-1; 9 positions agree with TRBD2. CDR3 length: 16 amino acids. The V gene's germline CDR1 is MNHEY and CDR2 SMNVEV (reference sequence). The V gene end was trimmed by 3 bases and the J gene end by 5 bases; junction bases not matched to a gene: 8. Here the CDR3 reads CASSFRGTSRNNEQFF. The CDR3, as DNA: TGTGCCAGCAGTTTTCGCGGGACTAGCAGGAACAATGAGCAGTTCTTC.

This clone was counted only a few times. The DNA for the CDR3 is TGTGCCAGCTCACCAAGTCACAGCTTCTACGAGCAGTACTTC. This encodes CASSPSHSFYEQYF. The V gene is TRBV18, the J gene TRBJ2-7; D gene ambiguous. CDR3 length: 14 amino acids. Germline CDR1 reads KGHSH; CDR2 reads LQKENI. Trimming removed 2 bases from V and 3 bases from J, with 11 bases in between.

The chain uses TRBV2 and TRBJ1-2; 8 positions match TRBD1. The length of the CDR3 is 15 residues. Per the germline V gene, CDR1 is SNHLY and CDR2 is FYNNEI. The V and J ends lost 4 bases and 4 bases, in that order; junction bases with no gene match: 8. CDR3 protein: CASSVGNRGTYGYTF. The DNA of the CDR3 is TGTGCCAGCAGTGTCGGGAACAGGGGGACCTATGGCTACACCTTC.

This sequence joins TRBV6-1 and TRBJ1-2; 7 bases fit TRBD1. The ends lost 6 bases at V and 4 bases at J; junction bases unmatched: 11. CDR1 MNHNS and CDR2 SASEGT come from the germline V gene. The CDR3 length is 15 residues. CDR3: CASSAGQPFFYGYTF. The DNA of the CDR3 is TGTGCCAGCAGCGCGGGACAGCCGTTTTTCTATGGCTACACCTTC.

This clone has more than one count but fewer than ten. This sequence joins TRBV30 and TRBJ1-6; tentatively, D is TRBD1 (5 bases). Germline assignment: CDR1 GTSNPN and CDR2 SVGIG (reference sequence). The CDR3 is made up of 13 amino acids. The V gene lost 2 bases and the J gene lost 9 bases, with 11 bases spanning the gap. The CDR3 region has the DNA TGTGCCTGGAGTCCCGAGGGGAGTTCACCCCTCCACTTT. This encodes CAWSPEGSSPLHF.

Only a few counts were recorded for this clone. This chain connects TRBV19 to TRBJ2-2, with 7 positions matching TRBD1. The germline V gene has CDR1 LNHDA and CDR2 SQIVND (reference sequence). The V and J ends lost 7 bases and 6 bases, in that order; junction bases with no gene match: 2. CDR3 size: 12 residues. CDR3 sequence: CASMRGPGELFF. The CDR3 DNA sequence: TGTGCCAGTATGAGGGGGCCCGGGGAGCTGTTTTTT.

The chain couples TRBV2 to TRBJ2-3; the match to TRBD2 covers 7 bases. This CDR3 is 15 amino acids long. V lost 3 bases, J lost 2 bases, and 5 bases stayed unmatched. Germline V gene sequence: CDR1 SNHLY, CDR2 FYNNEI. The CDR3 reads CASSEAGTNTDTQYF. CDR3 nucleotide sequence: TGTGCCAGCAGTGAGGCAGGGACTAACACAGATACGCAGTATTTT.

The chain is built from TRBV13 and TRBJ2-6; unclear D gene. Germline V gene data show CDR1 as PRHDT and CDR2 as FYEKMQ (reference sequence). The CDR3 consists of 15 residues. Trimming removed 5 bases at V and 0 bases at J, with 8 bases between. The CDR3 nucleotides read TGTGCCAGCAGCCTCAGATTCTCTGGGGCCAACGTCCTGACTTTC. Translated, it gives CASSLRFSGANVLTF. Drawing the rest from reference TRBV13 and TRBJ2-6, the complete variable domain is AAGVIQSPRHLIKEKRETATLKCYPIPRHDTVYWYQQGPGQDPQFLISFYEKMQSDKGSIPDRFSAQQFSDYHSELNMSSLELGDSALYFCASSLRFSGANVLTFGAGSRLTVL.

In its sample, this clone was seen once. This chain links TRBV5-6 with TRBJ1-2; D not resolved. V lost 1 base, J lost 2 bases, and 9 bases lay in between. Germline loops: CDR1 SGHDT, CDR2 YYEEEE. The CDR3 sequence is 14 residues long. The CDR3 nucleotides read TGTGCCAGCAGCTTGAGAGCGGCCAACTATGGCTACACCTTC. It yields the protein CASSLRAANYGYTF.

This clone was counted once. The chain carries TRBV6-6 and TRBJ1-6, with 9 bases lining up with TRBD1. The length of the CDR3 is 15 residues. The J segment lost 5 bases and the V segment lost 6 bases, leaving 5 bases of the junction unmatched. Germline loops: CDR1 MNHNY, CDR2 SVGAGI (reference sequence). The DNA for the CDR3 is TGTGCCAGCAGGGGGGGGGACAGGGATAATTCACCCCTCCACTTT. Translation gives CASRGGDRDNSPLHF.

Written as DNA, the CDR3 is TGTGCCAGTAGGCGGGACCGTGATCAGCCCCAGCATTTT. Its protein product is CASRRDRDQPQHF. V and J are TRBV19 and TRBJ1-5, with D maybe TRBD1 (5 bases). The length of the CDR3 is 13 residues. Trimming took 6 bases from V and 5 from J, leaving 11 bases between them. Germline V lookup: CDR1 LNHDA, CDR2 SQIVND (reference sequence).

The chain is built from TRBV5-1 and TRBJ2-2; TRBD1 or TRBD2 may be the D gene (6 bases each). Germline loops: CDR1 SGHRS, CDR2 YFSETQ. The CDR3 has 17 amino acids. V lost 1 base and J lost 4, with 17 bases in between. The CDR3 sequence: CASSLIVGGPVTGELFF. For the CDR3, the DNA is TGCGCCAGCAGCTTGATTGTTGGGGGGCCTGTCACCGGGGAGCTGTTTTTT.

The rearrangement links TRBV4-3 to TRBJ2-7; D not certain. V lost 0 bases to trimming and J lost 3 bases, with 12 bases between them. The germline CDR1 and CDR2 sequences are LGHNA and YSLEER. This CDR3 contains 15 residues. The CDR3 coding sequence is TGCGCCAGCAGCCAAGATGCCCAGGCCCTCTACGAGCAGTACTTC. Protein: CASSQDAQALYEQYF.

The chain employs TRBV7-8 and TRBJ1-4; D is possibly TRBD1 (5 bases). The V and J ends lost 1 base and 4 bases respectively, with 7 bases between them. The CDR3 loop spans 14 amino acids. Per germline, CDR1 SGHVS and CDR2 FQNEAQ. DNA of the CDR3: TGTGCCAGCAGCTTAGGACAGTTTAATGAAAAACTGTTTTTT. Amino acid sequence: CASSLGQFNEKLFF. The entire variable domain, with the rest obtained from reference TRBV7-8 and TRBJ1-4, is as follows: GAGVSQSPRYKVAKRGQDVALRCDPISGHVSLFWYQQALGQGPEFLTYFQNEAQLDKSGLPSDRFFAERPEGSVSTLKIQRTQQEDSAVYLCASSLGQFNEKLFFGSGTQLSVL.